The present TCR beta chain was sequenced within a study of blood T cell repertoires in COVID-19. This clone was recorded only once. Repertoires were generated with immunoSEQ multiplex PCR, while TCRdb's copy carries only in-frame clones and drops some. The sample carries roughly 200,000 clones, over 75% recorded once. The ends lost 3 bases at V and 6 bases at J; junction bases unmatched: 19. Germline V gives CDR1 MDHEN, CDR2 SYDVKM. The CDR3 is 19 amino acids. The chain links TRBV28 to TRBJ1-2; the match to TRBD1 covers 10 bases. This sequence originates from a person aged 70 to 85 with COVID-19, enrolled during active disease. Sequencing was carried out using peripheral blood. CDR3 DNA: TGTGCCAGCAGTTTTAACCCCCTCGTAATGGGACAGGGGTATGATGGCTACACCTTC. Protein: CASSFNPLVMGQGYDGYTF.